A single sample gave rise to the 27 T cell receptor beta chains below, sequenced in a study of cytomegalovirus exposure and HLA in healthy donors. Primers included in the PCR were 60 Vbeta and 13 Jbeta primers. The protocol was immunoSEQ multiplex PCR, while the TCRdb copy is restricted to in-frame clones and leaves out a portion. The table lists roughly 200,000 clones, around 77% of them singletons. The sample was PBMCs. These receptors originate from a man aged 60-69 years in good health and CMV-seronegative.

This clone was observed once. The genes are TRBV25-1 and TRBJ2-5; D may be TRBD2 (6 bases). This CDR3 spans 14 amino acids. Trimming left V 3 bases short and J 0 bases short, with 8 bases between. Germline values: CDR1 MGHDK, CDR2 SYGVNS. The CDR3 nucleotides read TGTGCCAGCAGTGACTGGGGGGACCAAGAGACCCAGTACTTC. It encodes CASSDWGDQETQYF.

This sequence joins TRBV6-6 and TRBJ1-1; a possible D gene is TRBD1 (6 bases). In germline, CDR1 is MNHNY, CDR2 SVGAGI (reference sequence). Trimming cost V 8 bases and J 1 base, with 11 bases left between them. The CDR3 runs 13 residues. The CDR3: CASRGGGNTEAFF. CDR3 bases: TGTGCCAGCCGGGGGGGCGGGAACACTGAAGCTTTCTTT.

The count of this clone is one. J is TRBJ2-1 and V is TRBV2, with 8 bases identical to TRBD2. The CDR3 has 16 residues. V lost 4 bases and J lost 4; bases outside the gene matches: 9. Germline V gives CDR1 SNHLY, CDR2 FYNNEI. The CDR3 DNA sequence: TGTGCCAGCAGTGGGGGGCGGGCGGGAGGTTACAATGAGCAGTTCTTC. Translation gives CASSGGRAGGYNEQFF.

The count of this clone is one. The chain links TRBV5-1 to TRBJ1-1; D not resolved. This CDR3 region has 14 residues. V lost 5 bases and J lost 4, with 15 bases in between. Per the germline V gene, CDR1 is SGHRS and CDR2 is YFSETQ. The CDR3 DNA follows: TGCGCCAGCAGACCTCTGAGAGGGAGCACTGAAGCTTTCTTT. Protein sequence: CASRPLRGSTEAFF. Full variable domain (remainder filled in from reference TRBV5-1 and TRBJ1-1): KAGVTQTPRYLIKTRGQQVTLSCSPISGHRSVSWYQQTPGQGLQFLFEYFSETQRNKGNFPGRFSGRQFSNSRSEMNVSTLELGDSALYLCASRPLRGSTEAFFGQGTRLTVV.

This clone came up a few times. V gene TRBV27 combines with J gene TRBJ1-5, with 10 bases fitting TRBD1. The J segment lost 4 bases and the V segment lost 6 bases, leaving 3 bases of the junction unmatched. The CDR3 length is 14 residues. The germline gives CDR1 MNHEY, CDR2 SMNVEV (reference sequence). The CDR3 protein is CASRRTGGNQPQHF. CDR3 nucleotide sequence: TGTGCCAGCAGGAGGACAGGGGGTAATCAGCCCCAGCATTTT.

Worth noting for this clone: An end of the junction does not agree with germline; a read error may underlie this. The chain carries TRBV6-1 and TRBJ1-5; D uncertain. This CDR3 comprises 12 residues. Germline loops: CDR1 MNHNS, CDR2 SASEGT. The CDR3 region is CASSLQNQPQNF. The CDR3 DNA reads TGTGCCAGCAGCCTACAGAATCAGCCCCAGAATTTT.

The chain combines TRBV7-8 with TRBJ2-7; TRBD1 agrees at 9 bases. J lost 1 base, V lost 4 bases, and 8 bases had no gene match. Germline V lookup: CDR1 SGHVS, CDR2 FQNEAQ. The CDR3 totals 16 residues. CDR3 bases: TGTGCCAGCAGCTCAATAGTGGGACAGGGTTCCTACGAGCAGTACTTC. It is translated as CASSSIVGQGSYEQYF.

This clone is a singleton in its sample. CDR3 DNA: TGTGCCATCAGTGACCCGGGACAGGCGTACACAGATACGCAGTATTTT. It codes for CAISDPGQAYTDTQYF. The V gene is TRBV10-3, the J gene TRBJ2-3; TRBD1 aligns across 8 bases. Germline CDR1 ENHRY, CDR2 SYGVKD. V trimming: 3 bases; J trimming: 2 bases; junction bases outside the gene matches: 7. CDR3 length: 16 residues.

This rearrangement joins TRBV6-6 to TRBJ1-5; TRBD1 is a possible D gene (6 bases). Trimming left V 5 bases short and J 4 bases short, with 9 bases between. CDR3 length: 13 amino acids. Germline CDR1 reads MNHNY; CDR2 reads SVGAGI (reference sequence). The CDR3 region has the DNA TGTGCCAGCAGTGACACAGGGAATCAGCCCCAGCATTTT. Its translation: CASSDTGNQPQHF.

J is TRBJ1-1 and V is TRBV5-1; unclear D gene. The CDR3 sequence is 14 residues long. Trimming shortened V by 0 bases and J by 3 bases, and 9 bases separated the two germline ends. Germline CDR1 and CDR2: SGHRS and YFSETQ. CDR3 residues: CASSLVGADTEAFF. The CDR3 coding sequence is TGCGCCAGCAGCTTGGTGGGAGCGGACACTGAAGCTTTCTTT. Supplemented by reference TRBV5-1 and TRBJ1-1, the full variable domain reads KAGVTQTPRYLIKTRGQQVTLSCSPISGHRSVSWYQQTPGQGLQFLFEYFSETQRNKGNFPGRFSGRQFSNSRSEMNVSTLELGDSALYLCASSLVGADTEAFFGQGTRLTVV.

The rearrangement links TRBV4-1 to TRBJ1-3; 7 bases are a match to TRBD1. V lost 4 bases, J lost 0 bases, and 12 bases stayed unmatched. The CDR3 is 18 amino acids. Germline values: CDR1 MGHRA, CDR2 YSYEKL. The CDR3 DNA reads TGCGCCAGCAGCCGGGGTGGAATACAGGGGACCTCTGGAAACACCATATATTTT. Its translation is CASSRGGIQGTSGNTIYF.

J is TRBJ2-3 and V is TRBV5-1; D gene ambiguous. The germline V gene has CDR1 SGHRS and CDR2 YFSETQ. The germline V and J ends were trimmed by 4 bases and 2 bases, with 5 bases remaining between them. The CDR3 length is 12 residues. CDR3 DNA sequence: TGCGCCAGCAGCATAAACACAGATACGCAGTATTTT. Protein product: CASSINTDTQYF.

The chain is built from TRBV11-3 and TRBJ2-2, with 7 bases that match TRBD2. The CDR3 has 16 amino acids. CDR1 is SGHNT and CDR2 is YENEEA in the germline V gene. The V and J ends lost 5 bases and 1 base, in that order; junction bases with no gene match: 7. The CDR3 here is CASSEPRGVNTGELFF. The CDR3 coding sequence is TGTGCCAGCAGCGAGCCCCGGGGGGTGAACACCGGGGAGCTGTTTTTT.

This CDR3 reads CAIRPDRMNTEAFF. In DNA, the CDR3 is TGTGCCATCAGACCCGACAGGATGAACACTGAAGCTTTCTTT. The rearrangement joins TRBV10-3 to TRBJ1-1; maybe TRBD1 (6 bases). The germline gives CDR1 ENHRY, CDR2 SYGVKD. CDR3 size: 14 residues. V lost 6 bases to trimming and J lost 0 bases, with 11 bases between them.

This clone was picked up a small number of times. This sequence joins TRBV5-1 and TRBJ1-1; tentatively, D is TRBD1 (5 bases). The CDR3 runs to 17 residues. CDR1 is SGHRS, CDR2 YFSETQ, per germline. V was trimmed by 1 base and J by 1 base, leaving 17 bases between them. The CDR3 region is CASSLRSGGKGNTEAFF. Here the CDR3 DNA reads TGCGCCAGCAGCTTGCGGTCGGGGGGAAAAGGGAACACTGAAGCTTTCTTT.

The CDR3 DNA reads TGTGCCAGCAGCGTAGACTACACTTCCTACGAGCAGTACTTC. It yields the protein CASSVDYTSYEQYF. V gene TRBV9 combines with J gene TRBJ2-7; no reliable D call. The CDR3 has 14 amino acids. CDR1 and CDR2 (germline): SGDLS, YYNGEE. V was shortened by 0 bases and J by 1 base, with 8 bases between the two germline ends.

The J gene is TRBJ2-7, the V gene TRBV6-5; a weak D match, TRBD1 (5 bases). Trimming left V 5 bases short and J 7 bases short, with 12 bases between. Germline CDR1 reads MNHEY; CDR2 reads SVGAGI. The CDR3 is 12 residues long. The CDR3 spells CASSPAGYEQYF. The CDR3 DNA reads TGTGCCAGCAGTCCCGCAGGGTATGAGCAGTACTTC.

This sequence joins TRBV6-5 and TRBJ2-7; 15 bases line up with TRBD2. The CDR3 runs to 14 residues. The V gene's germline CDR1 is MNHEY and CDR2 SVGAGI. With 6 bases clipped from V and 6 bases from J, the junction kept 3 bases outside the gene matches. The CDR3 is CASREGLAGGEQYF. CDR3 nucleotides: TGTGCCAGCAGAGAGGGACTAGCGGGGGGCGAGCAGTACTTC.

The chain has TRBV12-5 and TRBJ1-3; 7 bases match TRBD1. The CDR3 totals 15 residues. V lost 2 bases, J lost 1 base, and 2 bases stayed unmatched. The germline V gene has CDR1 LGHNT and CDR2 FRNRAP. The DNA for the CDR3 is TGTGCTAGTGGTTTGAGACAGGGATCTGGAAACACCATATATTTT. Protein product: CASGLRQGSGNTIYF.

This clone was detected once. The gene calls are TRBV5-1 and TRBJ1-1; 8 positions match TRBD1. This CDR3 has 14 residues. Germline CDR1 reads SGHRS; CDR2 reads YFSETQ. V lost 3 bases, J lost 3 bases, and 4 bases stayed unmatched. For the CDR3, the DNA is TGCGCCAGCAGCTGGGACAGGCCGGACACTGAAGCTTTCTTT. It codes for CASSWDRPDTEAFF. Looking up the rest from reference TRBV5-1 and TRBJ1-1 gives the full variable domain: KAGVTQTPRYLIKTRGQQVTLSCSPISGHRSVSWYQQTPGQGLQFLFEYFSETQRNKGNFPGRFSGRQFSNSRSEMNVSTLELGDSALYLCASSWDRPDTEAFFGQGTRLTVV.

Of note for this clone: At one boundary the junction diverges from the germline segment, which might be a read error. This rearrangement joins TRBV30 to TRBJ1-5, with 8 bases aligning to TRBD1. CDR3 size: 13 residues. The germline V gene encodes CDR1 GTSNPN and CDR2 SVGIG (reference sequence). The CDR3: CAWAGQGKQPQHF. The CDR3 bases are TGTGCCTGGGCCGGACAGGGCAAACAGCCCCAGCATTTT.

The chain carries TRBV5-1 and TRBJ2-1, with TRBD2 identical over 10 bases. Per germline, CDR1 SGHRS and CDR2 YFSETQ. With 3 bases clipped from V and 0 bases from J, the junction kept 9 bases outside the gene matches. The CDR3 length is 18 residues. In DNA form, the CDR3 reads TGCGCCAGCAGCTACTCCACTAGCGGGGCCAGCTCCTACAATGAGCAGTTCTTC. It encodes CASSYSTSGASSYNEQFF.

J is TRBJ1-5 and V is TRBV5-6, with TRBD1 as a possible D gene (5 bases). Germline V gene lookup returns CDR1 SGHDT and CDR2 YYEEEE. The CDR3 contains 17 residues. Trimming cost V 4 bases and J 0 bases, with 17 bases left between them. The DNA for the CDR3 is TGTGCCAGCAGCCGGGGGACTACAACTTATAGCAATCAGCCCCAGCATTTT. It is translated as CASSRGTTTYSNQPQHF.

The genes are TRBV5-4 and TRBJ1-3, with D possibly TRBD1 on 5 matching bases. V lost 0 bases to trimming and J lost 4 bases, with 8 bases between them. The germline V gene has CDR1 SGHNT and CDR2 YYREEE (reference sequence). The CDR3 is 14 residues long. CDR3 nucleotides: TGTGCCAGCAGCTTGGGGGCAGGGGGAAACACCATATATTTT. This encodes CASSLGAGGNTIYF. Using reference TRBV5-4 and TRBJ1-3 for the parts outside the CDR3, the full variable domain is ETGVTQSPTHLIKTRGQQVTLRCSSQSGHNTVSWYQQALGQGPQFIFQYYREEENGRGNFPPRFSGLQFPNYSSELNVNALELDDSALYLCASSLGAGGNTIYFGEGSWLTVV.

The J gene is TRBJ1-4, the V gene TRBV5-1, with D possibly being TRBD1 (5 bases). V gave up 0 bases and J gave up 1 base, with 16 bases separating them. Germline-derived CDR1 and CDR2 are SGHRS and YFSETQ. The CDR3 runs to 18 residues. Written as DNA, the CDR3 is TGCGCCAGCAGCTTGGGGGGCGCTGGGTCCGTAACTAATGAAAAACTGTTTTTT. Its translation is CASSLGGAGSVTNEKLFF.

A single count supports this clone. The genes are TRBV11-3 and TRBJ2-1, with TRBD2 identical over 7 bases. CDR3 length equals 15 residues. Germline values: CDR1 SGHNT, CDR2 YENEEA. The V gene end was trimmed by 6 bases and the J gene end by 0 bases; junction bases not matched to a gene: 5. DNA for the CDR3: TGTGCCAGCAGTCGTGGACTAGTCTCCTACAATGAGCAGTTCTTC. Translation gives CASSRGLVSYNEQFF.

CDR3: CASGMAGGTYEQYF. CDR3 DNA sequence: TGCGCCAGCGGGATGGCAGGGGGTACCTACGAGCAGTACTTC. J is TRBJ2-7 and V is TRBV23-1, with 7 bases matching TRBD1. TRBV23-1 belongs to the ORF category, with a function that is uncertain. The V segment lost 8 bases and the J segment 2 bases; nucleotides outside the gene matches: 9. The CDR3 totals 14 residues.